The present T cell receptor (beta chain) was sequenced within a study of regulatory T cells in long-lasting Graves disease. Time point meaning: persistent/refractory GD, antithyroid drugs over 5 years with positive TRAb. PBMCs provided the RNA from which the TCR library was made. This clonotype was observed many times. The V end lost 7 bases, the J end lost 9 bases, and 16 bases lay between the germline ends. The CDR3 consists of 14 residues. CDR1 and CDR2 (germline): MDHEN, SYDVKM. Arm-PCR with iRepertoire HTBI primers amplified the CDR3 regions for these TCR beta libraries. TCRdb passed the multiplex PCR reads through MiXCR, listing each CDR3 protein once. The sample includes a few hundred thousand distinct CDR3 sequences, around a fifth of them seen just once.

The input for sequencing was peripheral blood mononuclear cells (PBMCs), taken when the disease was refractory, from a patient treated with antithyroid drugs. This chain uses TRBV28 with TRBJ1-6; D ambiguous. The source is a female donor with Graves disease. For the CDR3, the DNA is TGTGCCAGCAACCACCCGGTTGTGTCTTCACCCCTCCACTTT. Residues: CASNHPVVSSPLHF.